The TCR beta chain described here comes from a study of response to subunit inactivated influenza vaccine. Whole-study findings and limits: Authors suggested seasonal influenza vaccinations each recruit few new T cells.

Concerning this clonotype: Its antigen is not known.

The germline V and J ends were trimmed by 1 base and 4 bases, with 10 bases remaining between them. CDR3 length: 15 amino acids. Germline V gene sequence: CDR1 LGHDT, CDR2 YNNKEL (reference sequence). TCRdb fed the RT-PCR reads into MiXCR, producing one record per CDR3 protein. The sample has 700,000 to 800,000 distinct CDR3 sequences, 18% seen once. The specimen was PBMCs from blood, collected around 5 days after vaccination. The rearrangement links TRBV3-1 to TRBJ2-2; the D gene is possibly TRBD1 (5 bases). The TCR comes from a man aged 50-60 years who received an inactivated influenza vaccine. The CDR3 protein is CASSQGQGSTGELFF. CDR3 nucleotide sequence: TGTGCCAGCAGCCAAGGGCAGGGTAGCACCGGGGAGCTGTTTTTT.